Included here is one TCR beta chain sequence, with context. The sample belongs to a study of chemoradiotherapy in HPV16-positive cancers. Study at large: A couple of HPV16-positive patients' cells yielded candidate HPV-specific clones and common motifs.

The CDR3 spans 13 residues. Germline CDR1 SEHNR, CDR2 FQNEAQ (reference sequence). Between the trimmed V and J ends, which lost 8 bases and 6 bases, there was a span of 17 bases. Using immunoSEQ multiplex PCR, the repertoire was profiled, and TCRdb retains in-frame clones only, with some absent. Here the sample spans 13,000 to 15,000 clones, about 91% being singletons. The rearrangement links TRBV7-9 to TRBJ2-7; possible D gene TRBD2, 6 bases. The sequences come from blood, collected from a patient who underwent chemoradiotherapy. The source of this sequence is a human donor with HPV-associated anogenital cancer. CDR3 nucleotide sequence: TGTGCCAGCCGCGGCGGGGAGGCCACCGAGCAGTACTTC. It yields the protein CASRGGEATEQYF.